The 8 T cell receptor beta chains given below trace back to one sample, sequenced in a study of neurological immune-mediated disorders. Using its own MiXCR run on the 5' RACE reads, TCRdb lists one record per CDR3 protein. The sample carries approximately 65,000 distinct CDR3 sequences, over 4% recorded once. Sequenced sample: PBMCs. These receptor sequences come from a human donor with multiple sclerosis. The donor label of this sample is uncertain.

Ten or more counts support this clonotype. The CDR3 reads CASSLLHVSEQYF. The CDR3 DNA reads TGCGCCAGCAGCCTCCTCCATGTAAGCGAGCAGTACTTC. This rearrangement joins TRBV5-1 to TRBJ2-7; D remains ambiguous. CDR1 is SGHRS, CDR2 YFSETQ, per germline. This CDR3 has 13 amino acids. Trimming removed 4 bases from V and 6 bases from J, with 14 bases in between.

This clonotype was picked up many times. The chain combines TRBV6-1 with TRBJ2-3; 9 bases are shared with TRBD2. The CDR3 consists of 14 residues. Germline V gene sequence: CDR1 MNHNS, CDR2 SASEGT. The junction had 9 bases not matched to a gene; V was cut back by 10 bases and J by 4 bases. CDR3 DNA: TGTGCCACCGCCGCGGGGGGGCCAGCAGATACGCAGTATTTT. Amino acid sequence: CATAAGGPADTQYF.

In this sample, this clonotype turned up many times. V gene TRBV20-1 combines with J gene TRBJ1-1; 9 bases are shared with TRBD1. Trimming cost V 6 bases and J 0 bases; bases outside gene matches: 8. This CDR3 region has 15 residues. Germline CDR1 and CDR2: DFQATT and SNEGSKA (reference sequence). This CDR3 is CSAPRTGALNTEAFF. CDR3 nucleotides: TGCAGTGCCCCCCGGACAGGGGCCTTGAACACTGAAGCTTTCTTT.

V and J are TRBV6-2 or TRBV6-3 and TRBJ2-6; D ambiguous. The CDR3 has 20 residues. V was shortened by 6 bases and J by 0 bases, with 24 bases between the two germline ends. CDR1 MNHEY and CDR2 SVGEGT come from the germline V gene. The CDR3 loop is CASRASDRFARLSGANVLTF. CDR3 bases: TGTGCCAGCAGAGCCTCCGATAGGTTCGCTCGTCTCTCTGGGGCCAACGTCCTGACTTTC.

This clonotype was observed at least ten times. The chain employs TRBV5-1 and TRBJ1-1; no firm D call. Germline-derived CDR1 and CDR2 are SGHRS and YFSETQ. V lost 0 bases to trimming and J lost 0 bases, with 15 bases between them. The CDR3 has 17 residues. The CDR3 sequence is CASSLVSGSAMNTEAFF. The CDR3 nucleotides are TGCGCCAGCAGCTTGGTTTCGGGCAGCGCGATGAACACTGAAGCTTTCTTT.

This clonotype was seen repeatedly, ten times or more. V is TRBV20-1 and J is TRBJ2-3, with 10 positions matching TRBD2. CDR3 length equals 17 residues. The J segment lost 4 bases and the V segment lost 1 base, leaving 11 bases of the junction unmatched. Germline V CDR1 and CDR2: DFQATT, SNEGSKA (reference sequence). DNA of the CDR3: TGCAGTGCTAGAGCGGGGGTTCTAGCGGGGGCCGCAGATACGCAGTATTTT. Protein product: CSARAGVLAGAADTQYF.

This clonotype showed up many times. The V and J genes are TRBV12-3 or TRBV12-4 and TRBJ1-5; TRBD1 agrees at 7 bases. This CDR3 is 14 amino acids long. V shed 4 bases and J 3 bases; nucleotides not matched to a gene: 3. DNA for the CDR3: TGTGCCAGCAGTTGGGACAGCTTCAATCAGCCCCAGCATTTT. Protein sequence: CASSWDSFNQPQHF.

This chain joins TRBV5-8 and TRBJ2-5; TRBD2 matches 14 bases. Trimming took 3 bases from V and 2 from J; bases not matched to a gene: 9. CDR3 length: 18 amino acids. CDR1 is SGHTS, CDR2 YDEGEE, per germline. CDR3 in amino acids: CASSSGTSGGRGQETQYF. As DNA, the CDR3 is TGTGCCAGCAGCTCGGGGACTAGCGGGGGCCGGGGGCAAGAGACCCAGTACTTC.